This TCR beta chain was sequenced during a study of shared clonotypes between healthy human individuals. Clones were sequenced by immunoSEQ multiplex PCR, and TCRdb holds only the in-frame ones, with some missing. The sample carries 800,000 or so clones, 96% recorded once. V shed 7 bases and J 7 bases; nucleotides not matched to a gene: 11. Germline V gives CDR1 LNHNV, CDR2 YYDKDF (reference sequence). The CDR3 is 17 amino acids. Terminally differentiated effector memory CD45RA+ cells were excluded by CCR7 positive selection of CD45RO-negative cells. This chain joins TRBV15 and TRBJ2-2; 14 bases are shared with TRBD2. The sequence was obtained from a man younger than 40 in good health. The source material was naive CD8+ T cells sorted from blood. Here the CDR3 reads CATNDLGLAGADGELFF. The CDR3 DNA is TGTGCCACCAACGACTTGGGACTAGCGGGAGCGGACGGGGAGCTGTTTTTT. The variable domain in full, completed from reference TRBV15 and TRBJ2-2, reads DAMVIQNPRYQVTQFGKPVTLSCSQTLNHNVMYWYQQKSSQAPKLLFHYYDKDFNNEADTPDNFQSRRPNTSFCFLDIRSPGLGDTAMYLCATNDLGLAGADGELFFGEGSRLTVL.